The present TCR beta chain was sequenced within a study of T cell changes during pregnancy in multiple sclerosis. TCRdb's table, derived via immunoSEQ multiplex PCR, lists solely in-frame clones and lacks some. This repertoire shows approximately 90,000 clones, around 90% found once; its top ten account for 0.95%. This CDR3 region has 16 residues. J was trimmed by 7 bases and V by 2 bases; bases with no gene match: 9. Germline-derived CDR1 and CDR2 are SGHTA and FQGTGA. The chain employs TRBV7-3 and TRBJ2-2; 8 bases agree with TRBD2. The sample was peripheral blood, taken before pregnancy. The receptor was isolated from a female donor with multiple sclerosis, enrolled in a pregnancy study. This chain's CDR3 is CASSLAGGASGGELFF. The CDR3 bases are TGTGCCAGCAGCTTAGCCGGGGGGGCCTCTGGCGGGGAGCTGTTTTTT.